Included here is one TCR beta chain sequence, with context. Within its sample, this clonotype is large (0.1 to 1%). It lacks a known antigen. Per-base quality was not reported, and no clone a single base away is much larger than it. CDR1 MNHEY and CDR2 SMNVEV are derived from the germline V gene (reference sequence). The CDR3 covers 17 residues, taking in both the cysteine and the phenylalanine. Only the CDR3 part of the read is kept: 51 bases, read in frame from the first base. V and J are trimmed by 3 bases and 0 bases, and the gene matches miss 7 bases of the junction. Library creation used PCR. TCRdb shows the sequencer as HiSeq X Ten. High-throughput sequencing was used to characterize TCR repertoires. In TCRdb, the public reads were trimmed at Q25 with fastp and aligned with MiXCR, with productive beta chains retained. Under each unique CDR3 protein, matching rows form one entry showing the most common genes and DNA. The sample table lists 1,200 or so distinct CDR3 sequences, 29% of them with a count of one. The top ten constitute 25% of the sample.

These data originate in a study of esophageal squamous cell carcinoma under preoperative chemotherapy (dated by TCRdb to 2016 to 2019). Regarding the complete study: Both tumor-infiltrating lymphocytes and peripheral blood T cells had their TCR repertoires profiled in the study. Repertoires from samples obtained before paclitaxel-nedaplatin therapy were compared with repertoires from samples obtained after paclitaxel-nedaplatin therapy. The study assessed how paclitaxel-nedaplatin chemotherapy affected T-cell receptor repertoires in patients with esophageal squamous cell carcinoma. The cohort comprised about 5 patients with primary esophageal squamous cell carcinoma. Overall results and qualifications from the work: A small cohort was used, with only four to six patients with esophageal squamous cell carcinoma being analyzed. Post-treatment tumor-infiltrating lymphocytes appeared to be derived in part from peripheral T cells migrating into the tumor, rather than solely from local clonal changes. TCR diversity increased significantly in peripheral T cells after chemotherapy, but not in tumor-infiltrating lymphocytes. Paclitaxel-nedaplatin therapy induced immediate and substantial clonotype frequency changes, with contraction more likely among abundant clones than amplification.

What the time point label conveys for this sample: after preoperative PTX-NDP chemotherapy. Patients received paclitaxel-nedaplatin as preoperative chemotherapy before surgery. Collection of the sample occurred from a patient given preoperative chemotherapy. This chain joins TRBV27 to TRBJ2-7, and TRBD2 matches 11 of the central bases. The sequence was obtained from a human donor with esophageal squamous cell carcinoma. The donor label of this sample is uncertain. This receptor has the CDR3 CASSFRLAGGLSYEQYF. The bases are TGTGCCAGCAGTTTCCGGCTAGCGGGAGGCCTCTCCTACGAGCAGTACTTC.